The clone carrying this T cell receptor beta chain was counted many times. Patients were excluded because of uncontrolled infection, other autoimmune disease, pregnancy or lactation. This record belongs to a study of T cells in Graves' hyperthyroidism and ophthalmopathy. RNA transcripts yielded amplified TCR beta CDR3 regions. HTBI primers drove first-round RT-PCR of the TCR CDR3. TCRdb passed the multiplex PCR reads through MiXCR, listing each CDR3 protein once. The sample contains about 300,000 distinct CDR3 sequences, roughly 19% of which appear only once. The length of the CDR3 is 13 residues. V was cut by 5 bases and J by 0 bases, with 8 bases left in between. Germline CDR1 and CDR2: GTSNPN and SVGIG (reference sequence).

The origin of this receptor is a man aged 50 or older with Graves' ophthalmopathy. The sequencing sample was made of blood. V gene TRBV30 combines with J gene TRBJ1-3; no clear D gene. CDR3 DNA sequence: TGTGCCTGGTCCCGGTTCTCTGGAAACACCATATATTTT. Translation: CAWSRFSGNTIYF.